The TCR beta chain under discussion was sequenced for a study of T cell changes during pregnancy in multiple sclerosis (dated by TCRdb to about 2019). Background on the whole study: In women with multiple sclerosis, the researchers looked at how the T cell repertoire shifted as pregnancy progressed.

The germline V gene gives CDR1 as SGDLS and CDR2 as YYNGEE. Its CDR3 holds 16 amino acids, cysteine through phenylalanine. Only CDR3 DNA remains: 48 bases, in frame from the first base. V has 3 bases trimmed and J has 1 base trimmed; junction bases matching no gene number 9. The receptor library was made with the immunoSEQ multiplex PCR assay. TCRdb took over this immuneACCESS table, retaining in-frame rearrangements with V and J assigned. Such tables are incomplete; in checked studies, under half of the missing clones stem from an unresolved V gene, and the remainder is unexplained. Counted in this sample were approximately 92,000 clones; 80% to 95% of them appeared once. Clones ranked in the top ten supply 0.99% of the sample. On this clone itself: Its antigen has not been determined. There are no base qualities to consult, and no much larger clone falls within one base.

This chain joins TRBV9 to TRBJ1-2; 7 bases in the junction line up with TRBD1. The source was peripheral blood, collected after pregnancy. This TCR came from a female donor with multiple sclerosis, enrolled in a pregnancy study. Read as DNA, the sequence is TGTGCCAGCAGCGAACCACGGGACAGCGTTAACTATGGCTACACCTTC. Translated, it gives CASSEPRDSVNYGYTF.